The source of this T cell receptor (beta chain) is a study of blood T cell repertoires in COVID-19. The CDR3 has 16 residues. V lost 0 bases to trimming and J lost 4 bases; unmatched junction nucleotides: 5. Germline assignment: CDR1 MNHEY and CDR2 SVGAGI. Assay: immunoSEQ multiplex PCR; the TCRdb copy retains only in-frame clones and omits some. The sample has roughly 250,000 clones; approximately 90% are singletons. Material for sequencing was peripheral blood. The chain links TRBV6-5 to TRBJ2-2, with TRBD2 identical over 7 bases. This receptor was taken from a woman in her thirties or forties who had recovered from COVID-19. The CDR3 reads CASSYSQWGGTGELFF. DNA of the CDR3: TGTGCCAGCAGTTACTCCCAATGGGGGGGCACCGGGGAGCTGTTTTTT.